This is a list of T cell receptor beta chains from one sample in a study of shared clonotypes between healthy human individuals. TCRdb keeps only in-frame clones here, not all; method: immunoSEQ multiplex PCR. The table shows over 2 million clones, with approximately 95% occurring only once. What was sequenced was naive CD4+ T cells sorted from blood. These receptors were collected from a man aged 18 to 29 in good health. The CDR3 runs from the conserved cysteine through the conserved F or W.

j_gene	v_gene	CDR3aa
TRBJ2-6	TRBV2	CASSPGSGANVLTF
TRBJ2-7	TRBV11-2	CASSPTSGGSYEQYF
TRBJ1-1	TRBV6-5	CASAGALRTEAFF
TRBJ1-1	TRBV18	CASSAGTERNTEAFF
TRBJ2-5	TRBV5-4	CASSSYPTIETQYF
TRBJ1-2	TRBV7-7	CASSPVAGTRLRYGYTF
TRBJ1-2	TRBV5-4	CASSLAAGGIYGYTF
TRBJ2-5	TRBV9	CASSVATSGGQETQYF
TRBJ1-2	TRBV6-5	CASSYSISGGYGYTF
TRBJ2-1	TRBV2	CASSRDSYNEQFF
TRBJ2-1	TRBV18	CASSPPKNNEQFF
TRBJ1-2	TRBV11-2	CASSPQGPGYGYTF
TRBJ2-1	TRBV5-5	CASSWSGRSYNEQFF
TRBJ2-3	TRBV7-2	CASSPGPGRGGGTDTQYF
TRBJ1-2	TRBV4-1	CASSQDRSVDNYGYTF
TRBJ2-7	TRBV6-1	CASSEALSGSYEQYF
TRBJ2-3	TRBV13	CASSLGAGGETDTQYF
TRBJ1-4	TRBV30	CAWSLSQGSEKLFF
TRBJ2-2	TRBV5-1	CASMGQNTGELFF
TRBJ2-3	TRBV9	CASSGAGSPRTDTQYF
TRBJ2-3	TRBV6-1	CASSPQGSTDTQYF
TRBJ1-3	TRBV6-5	CASRVDRAAGNTIYF
TRBJ1-2	TRBV2	CASSEARGSYGYTF
TRBJ2-7	TRBV19	CASSIVGGFEQYF
TRBJ1-2	TRBV18	CASSPGQGYYGYTF
TRBJ1-6	TRBV4-1	CASSQPGQTLNSPLHF
TRBJ2-7	TRBV30	CAWSVRTDSYEQYF
TRBJ2-5	TRBV7-7	CASSLARTYQETQYF
TRBJ1-1	TRBV6-1	CASSESGPYTEAFF
TRBJ2-1	TRBV5-1	CASSWDLGEQFF
TRBJ2-7	TRBV28	CASTSGLTYEQYF
TRBJ2-7	TRBV19	CASSVLAGGRYEQYF
TRBJ1-2	TRBV6-5	CASGQGFGYTF
TRBJ2-7	TRBV7-3	CASSPHPSAYEQYF
TRBJ1-5	TRBV2	CASSERRVDPQPQHF
TRBJ1-6	TRBV2	CASSRESSYNSPLHF
TRBJ1-4	TRBV4-3	CASAPTGGSTNEKLFF
TRBJ2-4	TRBV5-8	CASPWTGSKNIQYF
TRBJ1-4	TRBV21-1	CASSPGEDRAAEKLFF
TRBJ2-5	TRBV25-1	CASSTGGVRLEETQYF
TRBJ2-2	TRBV27	CASSFLGTGELFF
TRBJ1-6	TRBV6-4	CASSDGGSYNSPLHF
TRBJ2-1	TRBV9	CASSVGSGIDEQFF
TRBJ1-6	TRBV6-6	CACTPFENSPLHF
TRBJ2-7	TRBV25-1	CASSEYGRGAYEQYF
TRBJ2-5	TRBV7-8	CASSLLAGLETQYF
TRBJ1-1	TRBV18	CASSPAGGLGEAFF
TRBJ2-3	TRBV4-1	CASSRTSGFTDTQYF
TRBJ2-7	TRBV7-9	CASSRQGLDEQYF
TRBJ1-1	TRBV6-5	CASSYSETNTEAFF
TRBJ2-2	TRBV19	CASSITLYAGELFF